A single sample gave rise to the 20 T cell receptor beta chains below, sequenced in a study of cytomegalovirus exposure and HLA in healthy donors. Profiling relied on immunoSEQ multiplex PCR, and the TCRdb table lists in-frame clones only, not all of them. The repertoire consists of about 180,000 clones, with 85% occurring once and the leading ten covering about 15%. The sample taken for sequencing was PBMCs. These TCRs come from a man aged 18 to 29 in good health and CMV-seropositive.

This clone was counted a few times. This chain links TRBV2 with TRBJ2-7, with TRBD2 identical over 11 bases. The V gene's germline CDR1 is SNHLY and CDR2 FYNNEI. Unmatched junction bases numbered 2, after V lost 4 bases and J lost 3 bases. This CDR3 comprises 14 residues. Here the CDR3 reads CASSGTSGHYEQYF. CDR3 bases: TGTGCCAGCAGTGGGACTAGCGGGCACTACGAGCAGTACTTC.

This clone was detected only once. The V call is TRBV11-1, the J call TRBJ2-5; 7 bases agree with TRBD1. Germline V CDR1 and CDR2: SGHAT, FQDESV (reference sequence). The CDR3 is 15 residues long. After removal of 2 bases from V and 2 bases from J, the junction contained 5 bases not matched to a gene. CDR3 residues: CASSLRGQYQETQYF. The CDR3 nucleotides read TGTGCCAGCAGCTTACGGGGACAGTATCAAGAGACCCAGTACTTC.

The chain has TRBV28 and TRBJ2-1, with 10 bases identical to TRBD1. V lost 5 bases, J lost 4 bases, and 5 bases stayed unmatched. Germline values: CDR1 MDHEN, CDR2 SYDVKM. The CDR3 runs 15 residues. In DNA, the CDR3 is TGTGCCAGCAGTCGCCCGGGACAGGGGTACAATGAGCAGTTCTTC. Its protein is CASSRPGQGYNEQFF.

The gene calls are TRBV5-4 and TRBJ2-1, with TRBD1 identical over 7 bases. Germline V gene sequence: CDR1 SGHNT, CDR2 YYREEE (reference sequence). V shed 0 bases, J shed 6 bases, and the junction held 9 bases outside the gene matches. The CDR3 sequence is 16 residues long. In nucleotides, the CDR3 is TGTGCCAGCAGCTTGGGGGGCCGGGCAGGGGGCAATGAGCAGTTCTTC. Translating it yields CASSLGGRAGGNEQFF.

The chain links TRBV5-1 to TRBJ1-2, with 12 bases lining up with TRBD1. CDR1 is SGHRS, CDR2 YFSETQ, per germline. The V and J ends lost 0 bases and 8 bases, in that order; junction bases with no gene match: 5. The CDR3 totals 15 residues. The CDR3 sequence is CASSLEGQGARGYTF. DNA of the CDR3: TGCGCCAGCAGCTTGGAGGGACAGGGGGCGCGAGGCTACACCTTC.

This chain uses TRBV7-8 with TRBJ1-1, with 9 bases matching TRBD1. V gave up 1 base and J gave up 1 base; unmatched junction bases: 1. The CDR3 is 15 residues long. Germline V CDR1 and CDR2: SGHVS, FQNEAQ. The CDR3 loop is CASSLVDRGNTEAFF. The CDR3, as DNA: TGTGCCAGCAGCTTAGTGGACAGGGGGAACACTGAAGCTTTCTTT.

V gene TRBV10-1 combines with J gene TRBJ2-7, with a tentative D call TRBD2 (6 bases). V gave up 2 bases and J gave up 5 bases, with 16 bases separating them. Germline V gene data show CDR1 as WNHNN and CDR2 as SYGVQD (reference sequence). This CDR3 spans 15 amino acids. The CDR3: CASSENIGGLNEQYF. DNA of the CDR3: TGCGCCAGCAGTGAGAATATCGGGGGATTAAACGAGCAGTACTTC.

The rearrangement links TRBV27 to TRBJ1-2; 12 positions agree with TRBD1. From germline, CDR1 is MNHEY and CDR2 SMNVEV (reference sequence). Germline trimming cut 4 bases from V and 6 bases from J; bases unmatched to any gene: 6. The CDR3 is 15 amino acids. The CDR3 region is CASSSGTGGAHGYTF. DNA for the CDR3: TGTGCCAGCAGTTCCGGGACAGGGGGCGCCCATGGCTACACCTTC.

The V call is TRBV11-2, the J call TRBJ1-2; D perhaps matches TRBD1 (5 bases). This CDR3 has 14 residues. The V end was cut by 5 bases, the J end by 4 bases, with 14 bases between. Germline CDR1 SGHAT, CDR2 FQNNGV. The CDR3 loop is CASSHEQDLYGYTF. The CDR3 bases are TGTGCCAGCAGCCATGAACAGGACCTCTATGGCTACACCTTC.

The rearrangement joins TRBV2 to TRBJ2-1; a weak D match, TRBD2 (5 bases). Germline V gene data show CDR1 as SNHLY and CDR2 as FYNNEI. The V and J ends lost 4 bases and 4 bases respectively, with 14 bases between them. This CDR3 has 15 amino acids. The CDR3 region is CASSVSGSRYNEQFF. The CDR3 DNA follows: TGTGCCAGCAGTGTTTCGGGGAGCCGATACAATGAGCAGTTCTTC.

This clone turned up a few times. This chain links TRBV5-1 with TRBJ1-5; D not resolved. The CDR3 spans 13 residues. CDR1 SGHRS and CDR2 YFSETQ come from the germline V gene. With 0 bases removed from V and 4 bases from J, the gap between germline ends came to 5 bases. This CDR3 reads CASSLGLNQPQHF. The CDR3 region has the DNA TGCGCCAGCAGCTTGGGACTAAATCAGCCCCAGCATTTT.

CDR3 in amino acids: CASSLGTGAYEQYF. CDR3 nucleotide sequence: TGTGCCAGCAGTTTAGGGACAGGGGCCTACGAGCAGTACTTC. J is TRBJ2-7 and V is TRBV28, with TRBD1 matching 10 bases. CDR1 is MDHEN, CDR2 SYDVKM, per germline. V shed 2 bases, J shed 2 bases, and the junction held 0 bases outside the gene matches. This CDR3 is 14 amino acids long.

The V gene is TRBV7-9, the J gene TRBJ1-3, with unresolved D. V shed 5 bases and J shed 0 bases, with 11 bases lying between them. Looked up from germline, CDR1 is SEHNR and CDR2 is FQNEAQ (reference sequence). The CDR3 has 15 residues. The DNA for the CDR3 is TGTGCCAGCAGCCCCCTTGCGGACTCTGGAAACACCATATATTTT. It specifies CASSPLADSGNTIYF.

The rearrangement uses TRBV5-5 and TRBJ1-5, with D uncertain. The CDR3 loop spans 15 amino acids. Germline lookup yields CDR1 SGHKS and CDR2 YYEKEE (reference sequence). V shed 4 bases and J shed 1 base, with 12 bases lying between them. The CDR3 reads CASSPKAGSNQPQHF. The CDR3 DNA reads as TGTGCCAGCAGCCCAAAGGCCGGGAGCAATCAGCCCCAGCATTTT.

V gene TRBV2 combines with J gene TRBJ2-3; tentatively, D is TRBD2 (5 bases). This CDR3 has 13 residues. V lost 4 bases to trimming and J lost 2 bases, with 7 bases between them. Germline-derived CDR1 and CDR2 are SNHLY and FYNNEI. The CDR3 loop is CASSGGSTDTQYF. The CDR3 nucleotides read TGTGCCAGCAGTGGAGGGTCCACAGATACGCAGTATTTT.

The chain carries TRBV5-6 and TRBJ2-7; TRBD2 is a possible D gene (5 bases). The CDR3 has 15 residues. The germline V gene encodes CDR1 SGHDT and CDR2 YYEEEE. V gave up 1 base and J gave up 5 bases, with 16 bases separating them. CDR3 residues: CASSLLGDGLDEQYF. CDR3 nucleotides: TGTGCCAGCAGCTTGTTGGGAGACGGGTTAGACGAGCAGTACTTC.

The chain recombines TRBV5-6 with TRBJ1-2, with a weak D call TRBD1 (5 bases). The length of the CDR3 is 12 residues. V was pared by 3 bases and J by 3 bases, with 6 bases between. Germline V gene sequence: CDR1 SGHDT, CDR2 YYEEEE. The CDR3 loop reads CASSSTDYGYTF. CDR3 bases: TGTGCCAGCAGCTCGACAGACTATGGCTACACCTTC.

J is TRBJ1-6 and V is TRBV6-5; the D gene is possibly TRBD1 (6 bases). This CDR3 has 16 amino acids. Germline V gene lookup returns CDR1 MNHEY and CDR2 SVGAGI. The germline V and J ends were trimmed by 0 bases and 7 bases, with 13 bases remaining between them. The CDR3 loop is CASSYSIDRRNSPLHF. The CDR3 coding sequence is TGTGCCAGCAGTTACTCCATTGACAGGCGAAATTCACCCCTCCACTTT.

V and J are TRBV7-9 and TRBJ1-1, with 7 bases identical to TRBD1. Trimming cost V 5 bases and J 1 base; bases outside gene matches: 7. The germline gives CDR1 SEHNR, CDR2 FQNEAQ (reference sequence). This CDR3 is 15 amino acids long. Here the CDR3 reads CASSPVQGGNTEAFF. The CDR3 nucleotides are TGTGCCAGCAGCCCCGTTCAGGGGGGGAACACTGAAGCTTTCTTT.

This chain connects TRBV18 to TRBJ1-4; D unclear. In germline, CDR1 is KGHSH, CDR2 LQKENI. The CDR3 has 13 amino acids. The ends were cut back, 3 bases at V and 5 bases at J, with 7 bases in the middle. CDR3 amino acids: CASSPRANEKLFF. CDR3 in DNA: TGTGCCAGCTCACCGCGGGCGAATGAAAAACTGTTTTTT.